The clone carrying this TCR beta chain has more than one count but fewer than ten. The sample is drawn from a study of blood T cell repertoires in COVID-19. Whole-study context: The study drew acute and convalescent COVID-19 samples from the United States, Italy and Spain.

Study members were between about 18 and 100 years old and lived in 24 US regions. Participants' own reports of clinical history determined their cohort assignment. Before they entered the study, exposed participants had met a COVID-19 case within 2 weeks. Sequenced by immunoSEQ multiplex PCR; TCRdb stores in-frame clones only, minus some. The sample holds 300,000 to 400,000 clones, 90% seen once. J was trimmed by 3 bases and V by 8 bases; bases with no gene match: 12. Germline lookup yields CDR1 SGHTA and CDR2 FQGTGA. This CDR3 is built from 15 residues. Material: PBMCs or T cells enriched from blood (not recorded which). The chain has TRBV7-3 and TRBJ2-7, with TRBD1 identical over 8 bases. The source is a woman aged 25-40 years who had been exposed to COVID-19. CDR3 sequence reads: CASYVRRQGSYEQYF. The CDR3 DNA follows: TGTGCCAGCTACGTCAGGAGACAGGGGAGCTACGAGCAGTACTTC.